This T cell receptor beta chain is drawn from a study of CD8+CD57+ T cells in acquired aplastic anemia. Genomic DNA templated the TCR beta VDJ and CDR3 profiling. Via MiXCR, TCRdb re-called the reads, giving one row per CDR3 protein. Here the sample spans about 160,000 distinct CDR3 sequences, 71% being singletons. This CDR3 has 13 amino acids. The germline V and J ends were trimmed by 4 bases and 4 bases, with 12 bases remaining between them. CDR1 is SGHDT and CDR2 is YYEEEE in the germline V gene. An expansion of CD8+CD57+ cells by flow cytometry had been shown in patients chosen for sequencing. The clonotype comes from a human donor with aplastic anemia. The sample consisted of sorted CD4+, CD8+, or CD8+CD57+ T cells (not recorded which) from PBMCs. The chain carries TRBV5-6 and TRBJ2-7; D remains ambiguous. In nucleotides, the CDR3 is TGTGCCAGCAGCCCTCGGGCCGGATACGAGCAGTACTTC. Protein product: CASSPRAGYEQYF.